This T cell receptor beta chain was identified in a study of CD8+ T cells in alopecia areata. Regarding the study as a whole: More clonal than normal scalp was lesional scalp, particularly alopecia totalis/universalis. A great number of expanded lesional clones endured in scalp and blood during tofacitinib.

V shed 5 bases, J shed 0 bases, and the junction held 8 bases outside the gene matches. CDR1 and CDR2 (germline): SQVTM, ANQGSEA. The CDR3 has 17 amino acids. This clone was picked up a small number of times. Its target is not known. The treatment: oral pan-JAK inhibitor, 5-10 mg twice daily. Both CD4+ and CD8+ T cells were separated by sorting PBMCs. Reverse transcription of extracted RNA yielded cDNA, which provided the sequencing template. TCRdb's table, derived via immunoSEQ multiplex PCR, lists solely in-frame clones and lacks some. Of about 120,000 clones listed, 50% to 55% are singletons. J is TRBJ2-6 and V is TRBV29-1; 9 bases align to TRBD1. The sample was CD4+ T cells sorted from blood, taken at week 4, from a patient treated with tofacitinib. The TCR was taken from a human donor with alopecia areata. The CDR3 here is CSVSTTGGSSGANVLTF. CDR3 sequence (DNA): TGCAGCGTTAGTACGACAGGGGGTAGCTCTGGGGCCAACGTCCTGACTTTC.